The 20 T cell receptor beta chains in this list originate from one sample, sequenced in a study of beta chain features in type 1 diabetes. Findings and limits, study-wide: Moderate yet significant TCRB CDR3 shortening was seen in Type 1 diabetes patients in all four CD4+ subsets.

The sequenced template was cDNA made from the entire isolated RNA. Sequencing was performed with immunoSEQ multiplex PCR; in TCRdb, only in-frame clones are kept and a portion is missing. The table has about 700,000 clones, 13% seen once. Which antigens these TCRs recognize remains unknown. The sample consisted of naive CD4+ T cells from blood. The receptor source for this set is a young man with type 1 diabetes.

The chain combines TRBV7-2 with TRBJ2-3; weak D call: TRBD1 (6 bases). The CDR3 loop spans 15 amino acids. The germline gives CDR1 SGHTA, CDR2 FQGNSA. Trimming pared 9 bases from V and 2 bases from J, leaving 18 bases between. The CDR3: CASNLWGLVTDTQYF. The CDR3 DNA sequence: TGTGCCAGTAATCTTTGGGGGCTGGTCACAGATACGCAGTATTTT.

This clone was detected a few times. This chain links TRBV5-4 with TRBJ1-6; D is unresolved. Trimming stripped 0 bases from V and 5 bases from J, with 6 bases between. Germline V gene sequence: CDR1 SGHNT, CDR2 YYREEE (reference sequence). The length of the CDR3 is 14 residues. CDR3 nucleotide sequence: TGTGCCAGCAGCTTGGAACAGAATAATTCACCCCTCCACTTT. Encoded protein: CASSLEQNNSPLHF.

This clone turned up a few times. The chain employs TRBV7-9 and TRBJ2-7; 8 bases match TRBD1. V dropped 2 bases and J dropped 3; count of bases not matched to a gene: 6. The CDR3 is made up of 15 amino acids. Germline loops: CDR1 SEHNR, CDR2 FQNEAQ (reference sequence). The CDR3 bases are TGTGCCAGCAGCTTATGGTCCGACAGGGGCTACGAGCAGTACTTC. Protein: CASSLWSDRGYEQYF. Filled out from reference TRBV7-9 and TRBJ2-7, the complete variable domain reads DTGVSQNPRHKITKRGQNVTFRCDPISEHNRLYWYRQTLGQGPEFLTYFQNEAQLEKSRLLSDRFSAERPKGSFSTLEIQRTEQGDSAMYLCASSLWSDRGYEQYFGPGTRLTVT.

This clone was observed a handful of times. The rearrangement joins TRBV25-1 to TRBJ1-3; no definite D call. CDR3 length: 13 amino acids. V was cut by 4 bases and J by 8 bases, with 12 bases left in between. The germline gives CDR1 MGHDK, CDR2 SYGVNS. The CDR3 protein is CASSGATEDTIYF. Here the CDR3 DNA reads TGTGCCAGCAGTGGGGCGACGGAAGACACCATATATTTT.

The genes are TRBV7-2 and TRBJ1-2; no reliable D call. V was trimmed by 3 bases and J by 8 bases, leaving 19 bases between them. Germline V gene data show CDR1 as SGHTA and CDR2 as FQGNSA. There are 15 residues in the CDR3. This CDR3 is CASSFPGGSLGGYTF. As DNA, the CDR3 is TGTGCCAGCAGCTTCCCCGGAGGCAGTCTAGGGGGCTACACCTTC.

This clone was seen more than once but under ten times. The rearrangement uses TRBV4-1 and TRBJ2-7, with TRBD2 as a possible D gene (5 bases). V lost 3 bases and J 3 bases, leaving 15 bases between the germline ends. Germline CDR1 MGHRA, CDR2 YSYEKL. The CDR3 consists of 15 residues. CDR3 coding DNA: TGCGCCAGCAGCCAGTCTAGCTTAGCCGTCTACGAGCAGTACTTC. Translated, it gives CASSQSSLAVYEQYF.

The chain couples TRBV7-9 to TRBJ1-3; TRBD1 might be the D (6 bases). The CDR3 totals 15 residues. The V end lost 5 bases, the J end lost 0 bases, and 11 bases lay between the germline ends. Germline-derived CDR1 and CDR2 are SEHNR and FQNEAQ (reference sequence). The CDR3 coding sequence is TGTGCCAGCAGCCTGACAGGTTACTCTGGAAACACCATATATTTT. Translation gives CASSLTGYSGNTIYF.

CDR3 sequence (DNA): TGTGCCAGCACCTCCCTCGGCAGGGGCGACGAGCAGTACTTC. Amino acids: CASTSLGRGDEQYF. The chain links TRBV27 to TRBJ2-7, with D tentatively TRBD1 (6 bases). The CDR3 is 14 residues long. Germline V CDR1 and CDR2: MNHEY, SMNVEV (reference sequence). With 7 bases removed from V and 5 bases from J, the gap between germline ends came to 18 bases.

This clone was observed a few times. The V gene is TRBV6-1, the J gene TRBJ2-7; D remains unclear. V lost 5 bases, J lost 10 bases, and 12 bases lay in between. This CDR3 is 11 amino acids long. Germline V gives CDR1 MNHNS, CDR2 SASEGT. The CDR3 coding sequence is TGTGCCAGCAGTTACGGTCGGTTACAGTACTTC. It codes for CASSYGRLQYF.

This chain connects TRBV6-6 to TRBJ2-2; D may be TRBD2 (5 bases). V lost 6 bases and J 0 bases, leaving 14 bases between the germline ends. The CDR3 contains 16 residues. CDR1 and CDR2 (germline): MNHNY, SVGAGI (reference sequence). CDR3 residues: CASSPLQAANTGELFF. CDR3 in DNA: TGTGCCAGCAGCCCCTTACAAGCGGCGAACACCGGGGAGCTGTTTTTT.

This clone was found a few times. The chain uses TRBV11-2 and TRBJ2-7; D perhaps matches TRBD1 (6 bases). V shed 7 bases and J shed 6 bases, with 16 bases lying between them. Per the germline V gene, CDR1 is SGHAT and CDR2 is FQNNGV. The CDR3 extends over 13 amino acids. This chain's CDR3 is CASTRGQISEQYF. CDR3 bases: TGTGCCAGCACACGAGGACAGATATCCGAGCAGTACTTC.

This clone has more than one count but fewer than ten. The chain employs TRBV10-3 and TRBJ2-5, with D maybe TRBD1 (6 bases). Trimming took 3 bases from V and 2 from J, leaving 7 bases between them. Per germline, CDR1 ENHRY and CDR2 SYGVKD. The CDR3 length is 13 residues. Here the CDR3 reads CAISDGQQETQYF. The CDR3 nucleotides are TGTGCCATCAGTGATGGACAGCAAGAGACCCAGTACTTC.

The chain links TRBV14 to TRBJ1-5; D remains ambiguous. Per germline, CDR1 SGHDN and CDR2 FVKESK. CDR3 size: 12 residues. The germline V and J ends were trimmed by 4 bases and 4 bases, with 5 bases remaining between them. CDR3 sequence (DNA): TGTGCCAGCAGCCTGCCGAATCAGCCCCAGCATTTT. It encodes CASSLPNQPQHF.

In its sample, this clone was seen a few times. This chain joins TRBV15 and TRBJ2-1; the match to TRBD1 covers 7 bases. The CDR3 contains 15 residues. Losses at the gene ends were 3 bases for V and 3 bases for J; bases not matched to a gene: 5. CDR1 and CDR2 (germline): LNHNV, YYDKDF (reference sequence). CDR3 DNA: TGTGCCACCAGCAGTCTCGACAGGGACTACAATGAGCAGTTCTTC. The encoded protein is CATSSLDRDYNEQFF.

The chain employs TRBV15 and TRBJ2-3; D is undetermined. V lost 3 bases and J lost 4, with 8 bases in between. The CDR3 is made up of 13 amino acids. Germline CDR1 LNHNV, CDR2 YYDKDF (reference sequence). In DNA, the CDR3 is TGTGCCACCAGCAGGGACCAGTCAGATACGCAGTATTTT. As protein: CATSRDQSDTQYF.

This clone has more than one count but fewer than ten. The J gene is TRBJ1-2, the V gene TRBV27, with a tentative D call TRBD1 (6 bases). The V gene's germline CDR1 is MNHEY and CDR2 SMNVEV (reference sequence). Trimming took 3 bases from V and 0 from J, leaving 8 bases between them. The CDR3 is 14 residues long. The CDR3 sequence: CASSFRDTNYGYTF. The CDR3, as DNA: TGTGCCAGCAGTTTCCGGGACACTAACTATGGCTACACCTTC.

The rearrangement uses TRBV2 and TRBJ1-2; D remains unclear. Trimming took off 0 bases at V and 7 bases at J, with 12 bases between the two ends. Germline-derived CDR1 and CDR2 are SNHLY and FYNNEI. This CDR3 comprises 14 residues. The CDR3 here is CASSEAVTSGGYTF. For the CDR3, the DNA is TGTGCCAGCAGTGAAGCGGTCACATCGGGTGGCTACACCTTC.

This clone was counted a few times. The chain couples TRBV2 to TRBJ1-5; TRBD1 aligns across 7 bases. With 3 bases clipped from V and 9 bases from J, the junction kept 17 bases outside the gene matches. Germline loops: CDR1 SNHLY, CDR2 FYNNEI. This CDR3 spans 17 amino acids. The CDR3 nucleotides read TGTGCCAGCAGTGATGCTACCGGGACAGACTCAAGTCGGCCCCAGCATTTT. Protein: CASSDATGTDSSRPQHF.

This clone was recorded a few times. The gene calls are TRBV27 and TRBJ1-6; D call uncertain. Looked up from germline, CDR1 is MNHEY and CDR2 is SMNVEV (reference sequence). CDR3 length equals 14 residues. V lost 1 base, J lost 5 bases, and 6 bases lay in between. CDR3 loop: CASSLWLNNSPLHF. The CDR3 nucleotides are TGTGCCAGCAGTTTATGGCTCAATAATTCACCCCTCCACTTT.

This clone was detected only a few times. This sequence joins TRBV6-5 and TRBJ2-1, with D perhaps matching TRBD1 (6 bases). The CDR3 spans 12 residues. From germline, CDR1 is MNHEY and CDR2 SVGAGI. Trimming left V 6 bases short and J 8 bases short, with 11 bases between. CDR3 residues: CASSGQLYEQFF. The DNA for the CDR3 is TGTGCCAGCAGCGGACAGCTTTATGAGCAGTTCTTC.